Listed below are T cell receptor beta chains from one sample, sequenced in a study of vaccination effects on CD4 cells after COVID-19. Their cognate antigens are unknown. Repertoires were generated with immunoSEQ multiplex PCR, while TCRdb's copy carries only in-frame clones and drops some. The table records around 50,000 clones, under 85% of them present only once. The sample in question was CD4+ T cells from PBMCs cultured without peptide, obtained after COVID-19 vaccination. These receptors originate from a human donor who had a prior SARS-CoV-2 infection. The CDR3 runs from the conserved cysteine through the conserved F or W. D genes are given only for firm matches. The size of a clone is reported for some rows only, either as once, few or many, or as a class for expanded clones.

abundance,d_gene,v_gene,j_gene,CDR3nt,CDR3aa
few,NA,TRBV12-3/TRBV12-4,TRBJ2-7,TGTGCCAGCAGCCGAGACTACGAGCAGTACTTC,CASSRDYEQYF
NA,NA,TRBV6-2/TRBV6-3,TRBJ2-2,TGTGCCAGCAGTTTCGCCAAGGGACTTTTAACCGGGGAGCTGTTTTTT,CASSFAKGLLTGELFF
NA,TRBD2,TRBV11-2,TRBJ2-3,TGTGCCAGCAGCTGGTCGGGAGGCGGCACAGATACGCAGTATTTT,CASSWSGGGTDTQYF
NA,NA,TRBV5-1,TRBJ1-4,TGCGCCAGCAGCTTGGACGGCACGGTCAGAACGGGAAAACTGTTTTTT,CASSLDGTVRTGKLFF
once,TRBD2,TRBV3-1/TRBV3-2,TRBJ2-5,TGTGCCAGCAGCCGAACCTCGGGGGGATGGGAGACCCAGTACTTC,CASSRTSGGWETQYF
few,NA,TRBV5-8,TRBJ1-6,TGTGCCAGCACCCCTTATAATTCACCCCTCCACTTT,CASTPYNSPLHF
NA,NA,TRBV2,TRBJ2-3,TGTGCCAGCAGTGATGGGCCCGGACGCACAGATACGCAGTATTTT,CASSDGPGRTDTQYF
NA,TRBD1,TRBV4-1,TRBJ1-1,TGCGCCAGCAGCCAAGGGAAGGACAGGGAGTTGAGGGCTTTCTTT,CASSQGKDRELRAFF
once,TRBD1,TRBV6-4,TRBJ2-1,TGTGCCAGCAGTGAAAGGACAGGAGATTACAATGAGCAGTTCTTC,CASSERTGDYNEQFF
NA,NA,TRBV20-1,TRBJ1-1,TGCAGTGCCCCCCGGGCTGAAGCTTTCTTT,CSAPRAEAFF
NA,NA,TRBV5-8,TRBJ1-6,TGTGCCAGCAGCTTGGAGGCAGAAAATTCACCCCTCCACTTT,CASSLEAENSPLHF
NA,TRBD2,TRBV5-4,TRBJ2-3,TGTGCCAGCAGCGCAGTGAAAGGGAGCGGGACCGTCACAGATACGCAGTATTTT,CASSAVKGSGTVTDTQYF
NA,NA,TRBV5-1,TRBJ2-2,TGCGCCAGCAGCGCTACGGACGGGACCGGGGAGCTGTTTTTT,CASSATDGTGELFF
NA,NA,TRBV7-9,TRBJ2-7,TGTGCCAGCAGCCGGAGGGGTGGAGCAGGGTTTTCCTACGAGCAGTACTTC,CASSRRGGAGFSYEQYF
many,NA,TRBV6-5,TRBJ1-4,TGTGCCAGCAGCCCGGACGGATGGAATGAAAAACTGTTTTTT,CASSPDGWNEKLFF
NA,NA,TRBV5-1,TRBJ1-1,TGCGCCAGCAGCTTGGGGTCCAGGAACACTGAAGCTTTCTTT,CASSLGSRNTEAFF
NA,TRBD2,TRBV28,TRBJ2-7,TGTGCCAGCAGTCCCATCATGAATAGCGGGATTCGGGAGGGCGACGAGCAGTACTTC,CASSPIMNSGIREGDEQYF
NA,NA,TRBV24-1,TRBJ1-1,TGTGCCACCAGGGGGGACTCCTCGAACACTGAAGCTTTCTTT,CATRGDSSNTEAFF
few,NA,TRBV9,TRBJ2-6,TGTGCCAGCAGCGTAGGGACCGCTGGGGCCAACGTCCTGACTTTC,CASSVGTAGANVLTF
NA,NA,TRBV2,TRBJ1-2,TGTGCCAGCATTAAGCCGAGTAACTATGGCTACACCTTC,CASIKPSNYGYTF
NA,TRBD1,TRBV9,TRBJ1-2,TGTGCCAGCAGCCCTGGGGACAGGGCCCATGGCTACACCTTC,CASSPGDRAHGYTF
NA,TRBD2,TRBV9,TRBJ2-5,TGTGCCAGCAGCGTTACTAGCGGGGTCCAAGAGACCCAGTACTTC,CASSVTSGVQETQYF
NA,TRBD2,TRBV5-1,TRBJ2-7,TGCGCCAGCAGCCTCGGACTAGCGGGAGTGTACGAGCAGTACTTC,CASSLGLAGVYEQYF
NA,TRBD2,TRBV9,TRBJ2-1,TGTGCCAGCAGCAGAGATGGCGGGGGGTACAATGAGCAGTTCTTC,CASSRDGGGYNEQFF
NA,NA,TRBV5-5,TRBJ1-5,TGTGCCAGCAGCCTCGGCGCAGTTAGCAATCAGCCCCAGCATTTT,CASSLGAVSNQPQHF
once,TRBD2,TRBV9,TRBJ2-5,TGTGCCAGCAGCGTAGACGGGACTAGCGGGGGACAAGAGACCCAGTACTTC,CASSVDGTSGGQETQYF
few,NA,TRBV28,TRBJ1-6,TGTGCCAGCAGTATGTATAATTCACCCCTCCACTTT,CASSMYNSPLHF
NA,TRBD2,TRBV5-8,TRBJ2-3,TGTGCCAGCAGCCCGGTCCCTAGCGGGGTTCTGAATACGCAGTATTTT,CASSPVPSGVLNTQYF
NA,NA,TRBV5-1,TRBJ2-2,TGCGCCAGCAGCTTGGTCCCGGGGCTAAGGAATGGCGGGGAGCTGTTTTTT,CASSLVPGLRNGGELFF
NA,NA,TRBV6-1,TRBJ2-1,TGTGCCAGCAGTGTTATCAAAGCGTGGGGGTTGAATGAGCAGTTCTTC,CASSVIKAWGLNEQFF
NA,NA,TRBV4-1,TRBJ2-7,TGCGCCAGCAGCCAAGTGGGACTCCCAACCTACGAGCAGTACTTC,CASSQVGLPTYEQYF
NA,NA,TRBV7-2,TRBJ2-4,TGTGCCAGCAGCTTAGTTGGTTGGGGTGACATTCAGTACTTC,CASSLVGWGDIQYF
few,TRBD1,TRBV7-3,TRBJ1-2,TGTGCCAGCAGCTCCGGACAGGGCTATGGCTACACCTTC,CASSSGQGYGYTF
NA,NA,TRBV7-7,TRBJ2-4,TGTGCTAGCAGGGGTTGTTCGCTAGCCAAAAACATTCAGTACTTC,CASRGCSLAKNIQYF